This TCR beta chain was profiled in a study of blood T cells in healthy people across ages. General observations from the study: Unsorted PBMCs blocked a conclusive comparison of naive and antigen-experienced cells.

A note on this clonotype: Its matching antigen is unknown. A much larger clone is a single base away; this may be a read error.

Germline CDR1 is DFQATT and CDR2 is SNEGSKA (reference sequence). The V end was cut by 0 bases, the J end by 2 bases, with 11 bases between. There are 14 residues in the CDR3. Aged about 6 to 100, donors were systemically healthy Caucasians from Russia. Per sample, at least 6 micrograms of total RNA were extracted. The authors ran a second PCR of roughly 6 to 12 cycles using a sample-barcoded 5' primer and a J-beta primer mix. Every sample gave at least 2.5 million paired-end reads containing CDR3. TCRdb fed the 5' RACE reads into MiXCR, producing one record per CDR3 protein. The sample has over 500,000 distinct CDR3 sequences, more than 45% seen once.

The specimen was blood. The chain carries TRBV20-1 and TRBJ2-7; a weak D match, TRBD1 (6 bases). The clonotype was recovered from a woman over 75 in good health. The CDR3 sequence is CSARDLNRAYEQYF. The CDR3, as DNA: TGCAGTGCTAGAGATTTGAACAGGGCCTACGAGCAGTACTTC.